This T cell receptor (beta chain) was observed in a study of blood T cell repertoires in COVID-19. About the study: The origin of the acute and convalescent COVID-19 samples was the United States, Italy and Spain. From T cells, B-cell-depleted T cells, or PBMCs came the material, which was cDNA or gDNA.

This clone was seen a handful of times. As originally analysed: Reference gene primer amplification gave estimated nucleated cell counts. Data came from immunoSEQ multiplex PCR; TCRdb stores just in-frame clones and leaves some out. Clone size and V and J calls were adopted from that table, with D and trimming inferred from the DNA. The sample yields approximately 61,000 clones, more than 60% seen once. This CDR3 is 13 amino acids long. V lost 5 bases and J 1 base, leaving 11 bases between the germline ends. Germline V gene data show CDR1 as SQVTM and CDR2 as ANQGSEA. The chain is built from TRBV29-1 and TRBJ1-1; D is unclear. Sequencing was carried out using peripheral blood. This TCR was recovered from a woman in her seventies with acute or convalescent COVID-19. CDR3 protein: CSVLGTENTEAFF. The CDR3 DNA is TGCAGCGTTCTTGGAACAGAGAACACTGAAGCTTTCTTT.